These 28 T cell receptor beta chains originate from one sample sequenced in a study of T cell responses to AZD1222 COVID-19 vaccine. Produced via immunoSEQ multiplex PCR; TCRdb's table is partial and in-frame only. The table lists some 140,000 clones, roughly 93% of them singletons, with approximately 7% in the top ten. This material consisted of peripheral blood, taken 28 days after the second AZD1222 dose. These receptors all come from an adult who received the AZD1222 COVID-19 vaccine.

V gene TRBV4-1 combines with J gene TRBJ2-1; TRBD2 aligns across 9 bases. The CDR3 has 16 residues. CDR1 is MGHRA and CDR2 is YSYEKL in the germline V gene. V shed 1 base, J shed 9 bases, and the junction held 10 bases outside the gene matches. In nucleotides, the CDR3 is TGCGCCAGCAGCCAAGGGCTAGCGGGGCCCCGGGTTGAGCAGTTCTTC. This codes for CASSQGLAGPRVEQFF.

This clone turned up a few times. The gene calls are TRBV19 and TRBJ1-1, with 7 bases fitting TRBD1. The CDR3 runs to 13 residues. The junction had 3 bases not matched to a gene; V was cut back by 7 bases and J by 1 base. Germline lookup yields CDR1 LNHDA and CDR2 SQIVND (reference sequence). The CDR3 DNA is TGTGCCAGTATTGACAGGGAGAACACTGAAGCTTTCTTT. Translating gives CASIDRENTEAFF.

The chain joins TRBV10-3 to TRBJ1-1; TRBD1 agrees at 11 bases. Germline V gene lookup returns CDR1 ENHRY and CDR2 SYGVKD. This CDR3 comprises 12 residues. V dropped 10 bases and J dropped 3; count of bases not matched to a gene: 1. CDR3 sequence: CATGQGDTEAFF. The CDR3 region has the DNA TGTGCCACGGGACAGGGGGACACTGAAGCTTTCTTT.

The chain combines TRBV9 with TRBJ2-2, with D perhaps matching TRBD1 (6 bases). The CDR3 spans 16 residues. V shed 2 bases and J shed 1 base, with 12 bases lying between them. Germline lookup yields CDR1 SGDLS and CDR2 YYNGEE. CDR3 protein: CASSVSGTQNTGELFF. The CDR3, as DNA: TGTGCCAGCAGCGTTTCCGGGACACAGAACACCGGGGAGCTGTTTTTT.

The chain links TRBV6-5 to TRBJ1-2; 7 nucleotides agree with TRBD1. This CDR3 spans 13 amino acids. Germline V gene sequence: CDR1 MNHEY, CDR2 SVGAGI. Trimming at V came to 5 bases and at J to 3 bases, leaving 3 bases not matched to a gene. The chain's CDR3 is CASSPGQDYGYTF. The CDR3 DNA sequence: TGTGCCAGCAGTCCCGGACAGGACTATGGCTACACCTTC.

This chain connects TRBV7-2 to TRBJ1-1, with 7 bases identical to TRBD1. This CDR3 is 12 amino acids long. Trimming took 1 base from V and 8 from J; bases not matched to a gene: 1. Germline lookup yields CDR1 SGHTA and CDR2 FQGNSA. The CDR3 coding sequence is TGTGCCAGCAGCTTAGAGGGACAGGAAGCTTTCTTT. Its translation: CASSLEGQEAFF.

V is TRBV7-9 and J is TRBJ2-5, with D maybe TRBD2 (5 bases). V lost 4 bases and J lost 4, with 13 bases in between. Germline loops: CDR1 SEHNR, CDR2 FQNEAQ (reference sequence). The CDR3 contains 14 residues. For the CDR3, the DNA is TGTGCCAGCAGCTCCCCGACCGAGGGAGAGACCCAGTACTTC. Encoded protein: CASSSPTEGETQYF.

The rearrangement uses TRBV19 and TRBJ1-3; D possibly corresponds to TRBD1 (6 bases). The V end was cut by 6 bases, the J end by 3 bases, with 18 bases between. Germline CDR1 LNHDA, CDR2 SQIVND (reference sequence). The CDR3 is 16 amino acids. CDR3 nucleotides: TGTGCCAGTAGCAACGCACAGGGATTAGTTGGAAACACCATATATTTT. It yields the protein CASSNAQGLVGNTIYF.

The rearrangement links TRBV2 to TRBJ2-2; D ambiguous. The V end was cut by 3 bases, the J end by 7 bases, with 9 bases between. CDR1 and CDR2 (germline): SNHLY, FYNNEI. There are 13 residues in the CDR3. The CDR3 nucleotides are TGTGCCAGCAGTGAGGGGTACGGCGGGGAGCTGTTTTTT. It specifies CASSEGYGGELFF.

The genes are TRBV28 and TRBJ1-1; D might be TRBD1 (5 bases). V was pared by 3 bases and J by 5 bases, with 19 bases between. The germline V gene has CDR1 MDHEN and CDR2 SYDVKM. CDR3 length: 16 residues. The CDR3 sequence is CASSFPGIRGVTEAFF. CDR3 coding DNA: TGTGCCAGCAGTTTCCCCGGGATCCGGGGGGTGACTGAAGCTTTCTTT. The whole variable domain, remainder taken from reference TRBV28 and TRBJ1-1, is DVKVTQSSRYLVKRTGEKVFLECVQDMDHENMFWYRQDPGLGLRLIYFSYDVKMKEKGDIPEGYSVSREKKERFSLILESASTNQTSMYLCASSFPGIRGVTEAFFGQGTRLTVV.

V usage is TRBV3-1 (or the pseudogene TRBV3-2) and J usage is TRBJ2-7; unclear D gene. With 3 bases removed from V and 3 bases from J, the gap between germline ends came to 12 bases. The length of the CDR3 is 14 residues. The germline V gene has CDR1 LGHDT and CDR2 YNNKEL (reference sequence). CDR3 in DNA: TGTGCCAGCAGCCAGTTTGGCGGCCACTACGAGCAGTACTTC. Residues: CASSQFGGHYEQYF.

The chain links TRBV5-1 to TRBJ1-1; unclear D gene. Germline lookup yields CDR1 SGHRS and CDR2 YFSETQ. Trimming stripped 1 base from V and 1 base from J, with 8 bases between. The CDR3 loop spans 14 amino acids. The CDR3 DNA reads TGCGCCAGCAGCTTGCTTGAGGGGAACACTGAAGCTTTCTTT. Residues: CASSLLEGNTEAFF.

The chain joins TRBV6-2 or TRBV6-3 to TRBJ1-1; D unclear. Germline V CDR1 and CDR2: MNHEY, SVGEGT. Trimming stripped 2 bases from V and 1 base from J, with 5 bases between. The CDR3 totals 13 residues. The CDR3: CASSYGENTEAFF. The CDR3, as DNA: TGTGCCAGCAGTTACGGGGAGAACACTGAAGCTTTCTTT.

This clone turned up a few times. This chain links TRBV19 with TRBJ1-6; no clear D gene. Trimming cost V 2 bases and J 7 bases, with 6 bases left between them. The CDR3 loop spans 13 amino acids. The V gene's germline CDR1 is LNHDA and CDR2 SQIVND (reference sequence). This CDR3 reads CASSINGNSPLHF. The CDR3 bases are TGTGCCAGTAGTATAAACGGAAATTCACCCCTCCACTTT.

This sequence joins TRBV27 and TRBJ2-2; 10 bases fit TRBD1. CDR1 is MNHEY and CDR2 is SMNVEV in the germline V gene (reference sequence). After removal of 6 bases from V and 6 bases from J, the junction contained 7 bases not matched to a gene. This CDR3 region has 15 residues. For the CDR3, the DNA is TGTGCCAGCAGCCGACAGGGGGCGAGTTCCGGGGAGCTGTTTTTT. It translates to CASSRQGASSGELFF.

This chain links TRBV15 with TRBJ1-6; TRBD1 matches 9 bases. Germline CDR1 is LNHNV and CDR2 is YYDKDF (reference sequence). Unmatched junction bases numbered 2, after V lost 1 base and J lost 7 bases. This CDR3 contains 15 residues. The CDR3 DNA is TGTGCCACCAGCAGAGCCGGGACAGGGAATTCACCCCTCCACTTT. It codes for CATSRAGTGNSPLHF.

The CDR3 DNA is TGTGCCAGCTCAGGACCGAGGACAGGGGCTAATAATTCACCCCTCCACTTT. As protein: CASSGPRTGANNSPLHF. This chain joins TRBV19 and TRBJ1-6, with 9 bases matching TRBD1. The CDR3 totals 17 residues. Germline-derived CDR1 and CDR2 are LNHDA and SQIVND (reference sequence). V gave up 9 bases and J gave up 5 bases; unmatched junction bases: 14.

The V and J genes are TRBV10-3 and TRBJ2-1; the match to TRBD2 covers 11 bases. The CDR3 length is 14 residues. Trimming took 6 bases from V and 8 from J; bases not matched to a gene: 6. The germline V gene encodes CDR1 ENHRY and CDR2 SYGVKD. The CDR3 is CAISRLAGGDEQFF. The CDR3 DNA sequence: TGTGCCATCAGCCGGCTAGCGGGGGGCGATGAGCAGTTCTTC.

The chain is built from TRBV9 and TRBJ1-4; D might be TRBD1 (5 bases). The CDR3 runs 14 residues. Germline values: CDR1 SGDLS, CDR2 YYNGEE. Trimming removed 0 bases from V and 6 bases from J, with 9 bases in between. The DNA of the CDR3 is TGTGCCAGCAGCGTAGGCCAGGGTGATGAAAAACTGTTTTTT. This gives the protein CASSVGQGDEKLFF.

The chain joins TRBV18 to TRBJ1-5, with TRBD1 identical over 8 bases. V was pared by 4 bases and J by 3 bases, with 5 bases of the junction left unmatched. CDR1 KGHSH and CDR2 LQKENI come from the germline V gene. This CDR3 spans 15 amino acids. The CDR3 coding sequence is TGTGCCAGCTCACAAGGACAGGGCTCCAATCAGCCCCAGCATTTT. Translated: CASSQGQGSNQPQHF.

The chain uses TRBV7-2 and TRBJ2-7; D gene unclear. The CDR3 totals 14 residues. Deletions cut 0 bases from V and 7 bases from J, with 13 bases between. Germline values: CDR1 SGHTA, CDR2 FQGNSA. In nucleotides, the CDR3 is TGTGCCAGCAGCTTAGCGGACGGTTTTCGAGAGCAGTACTTC. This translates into CASSLADGFREQYF.

The CDR3 region is CASSRRKPDRGTSEQYF. The CDR3 DNA follows: TGTGCCAGCAGCCGTCGGAAGCCCGACAGGGGAACGAGCGAGCAGTACTTC. J is TRBJ2-7 and V is TRBV3-1 (or the pseudogene TRBV3-2), with 8 bases aligning to TRBD1. Unmatched junction bases numbered 17, after V lost 4 bases and J lost 6 bases. Per germline, CDR1 LGHDT and CDR2 YNNKEL (reference sequence). The CDR3 totals 17 residues.

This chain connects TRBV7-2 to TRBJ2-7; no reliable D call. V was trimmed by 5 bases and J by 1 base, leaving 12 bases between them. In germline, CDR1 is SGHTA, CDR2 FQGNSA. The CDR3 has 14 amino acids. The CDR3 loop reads CASSNGYTSYEQYF. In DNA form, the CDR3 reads TGTGCCAGCAGCAACGGGTATACTTCCTACGAGCAGTACTTC.

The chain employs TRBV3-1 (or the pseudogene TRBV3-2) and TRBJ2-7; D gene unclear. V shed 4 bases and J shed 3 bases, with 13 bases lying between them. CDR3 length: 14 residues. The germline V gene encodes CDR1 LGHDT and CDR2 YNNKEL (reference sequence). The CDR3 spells CASSPSRWLYEQYF. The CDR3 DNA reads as TGTGCCAGCAGCCCCTCAAGATGGCTCTACGAGCAGTACTTC.

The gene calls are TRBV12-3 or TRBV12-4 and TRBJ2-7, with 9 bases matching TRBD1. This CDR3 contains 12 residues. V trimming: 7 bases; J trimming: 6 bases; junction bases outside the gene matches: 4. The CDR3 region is CASIGTGPEQYF. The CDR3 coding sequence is TGTGCCAGCATCGGGACAGGGCCCGAGCAGTACTTC.

In DNA form, the CDR3 reads TGCGCCAGCAGCCAAACCGACGGGGGGGGCACAGATACGCAGTATTTT. This encodes CASSQTDGGGTDTQYF. This rearrangement joins TRBV4-1 to TRBJ2-3, with TRBD2 identical over 8 bases. From germline, CDR1 is MGHRA and CDR2 YSYEKL. The CDR3 sequence is 16 residues long. The V segment lost 2 bases and the J segment 1 base; nucleotides outside the gene matches: 5.

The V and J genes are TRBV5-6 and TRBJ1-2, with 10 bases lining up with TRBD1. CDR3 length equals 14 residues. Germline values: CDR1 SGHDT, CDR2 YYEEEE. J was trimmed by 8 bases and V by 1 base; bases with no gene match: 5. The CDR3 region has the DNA TGTGCCAGCAGCTTGTGGGACAGGGGCTACGGCTACACCTTC. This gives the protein CASSLWDRGYGYTF.

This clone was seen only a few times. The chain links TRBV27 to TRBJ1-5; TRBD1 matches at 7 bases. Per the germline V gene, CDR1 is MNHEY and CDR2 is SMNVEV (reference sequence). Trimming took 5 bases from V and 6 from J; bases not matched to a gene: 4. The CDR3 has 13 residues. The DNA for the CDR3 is TGTGCCAGCAGTCCTGACAGGGTTCAGCCCCAGCATTTT. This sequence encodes CASSPDRVQPQHF.